This TCR beta chain was obtained from a study of T cell changes during pregnancy in multiple sclerosis (dated by TCRdb to about 2019). Background for the entire study: The study examined how the T cell repertoire changed over the course of pregnancy in women with multiple sclerosis.

Cut back by 6 bases and 3 bases, the V and J ends lie 14 bases apart. The germline V gene encodes CDR1 MNHEY and CDR2 SMNVEV (reference sequence). The CDR3 starts with the cysteine, ends with the phenylalanine, and has 15 residues. The sequence is cut down to CDR3 DNA, 45 bases in frame from base 1. Library preparation employed the immunoSEQ multiplex PCR assay. TCRdb provides this immuneACCESS table in a form limited to in-frame rearrangements. Some clones are lacking; in checked studies, under half of them reflect an unresolved V gene, and why the rest are absent is not known. The sample table lists tens of thousands of clones, approximately 91% of them with a count of one. The ten top clones hold approximately 1.2% of the sample. In regard to this clone: Its antigen is unknown. Base qualities are not at hand, and no much larger clone is one base apart.

The rearrangement combines TRBV27 with TRBJ2-2; tentative D gene TRBD1, with 5 bases matching. This receptor was identified in a female donor with multiple sclerosis, enrolled in a pregnancy study. Sequences were derived from peripheral blood, sampled in the second trimester of pregnancy. The DNA reads as follows: TGTGCCAGCAGCCCAGACGACAGAGACACCGGGGAGCTGTTTTTT. Its amino acids are CASSPDDRDTGELFF.